This TCR beta chain was found in a study of shared clonotypes between healthy human individuals. Naive CD8 cells comprised CD45RO-negative, CCR7-positively selected cells, excluding terminally differentiated effector memory CD45RA+ cells. TCRdb's copy holds only in-frame clones and misses some; the assay was immunoSEQ multiplex PCR. The data contain under 700,000 clones, about 95% of them singletons. CDR1 is MDHEN and CDR2 is SYDVKM in the germline V gene. V shed 7 bases and J 6 bases; nucleotides not matched to a gene: 5. CDR3 length: 14 residues. Sample: naive CD8+ T cells sorted from blood. This TCR was sampled from a woman in her thirties in good health. The chain combines TRBV28 with TRBJ2-1; 11 bases fit TRBD2. The CDR3 coding sequence is TGTGCCAGCACATTGGGACTAGCGGCCAATGAGCAGTTCTTC. This translates into CASTLGLAANEQFF.